The TCR beta chain under discussion was sequenced for a study of glioma-infiltrating T cells. Regarding the study as a whole: Only very few CDR3 sequences appeared in both tissue and blood. Above-expected tissue-blood divergence occurred in all gliomas, most in low-grade ones.

TCR alpha and beta CDR3 regions were amplified from RNA using iRepertoire nested multiplex PCR. Input was about 85-450 ng of tissue mRNA or PBMC total RNA. One entry per CDR3 protein results from TCRdb running MiXCR on the multiplex PCR reads. The table shows approximately 100,000 distinct CDR3 sequences, with approximately 28% occurring only once. Between the trimmed V and J ends, which lost 5 bases and 5 bases, there was a span of 15 bases. Germline CDR1 DFQATT, CDR2 SNEGSKA (reference sequence). This CDR3 contains 13 residues. This clonotype came up many times. The antigen remains unidentified. The gene calls are TRBV20-1 and TRBJ2-5; D may correspond to TRBD1 or TRBD2 (7 bases each). This TCR derives from a human donor with low-grade glioma or glioblastoma, undergoing nonglioma brain surgery, or in good health (not recorded which). The sequenced material came from glioma tissue, nonneoplastic brain tissue, or PBMCs (not recorded which). The CDR3 is CSAPPGGGETQYF. Written as DNA, the CDR3 is TGCAGTGCTCCCCCAGGGGGGGGTGAGACCCAGTACTTC.